Each of the 23 T cell receptor beta chains below was sequenced from the same sample in a study of response to subunit inactivated influenza vaccine. Each CDR3 protein is one row after TCRdb ran MiXCR on the RT-PCR reads. The repertoire has more than 700,000 distinct CDR3 sequences, 21% of them found once; the top ten carry 10% to 13%. Material: PBMCs from blood, obtained more than 4 days after vaccination. The receptor source for this set is a man in his fifties or sixties who received an inactivated influenza vaccine.

The chain couples TRBV5-1 to TRBJ1-2; D remains ambiguous. Between the trimmed V and J ends, which lost 2 bases and 1 base, there was a span of 9 bases. The CDR3 totals 14 residues. CDR1 SGHRS and CDR2 YFSETQ come from the germline V gene. The CDR3 loop reads CASSLQNNNYGYTF. CDR3 DNA sequence: TGCGCCAGCAGCTTACAAAACAATAACTATGGCTACACCTTC.

This clonotype was found a few times. This chain links TRBV29-1 with TRBJ1-3; the match to TRBD1 covers 7 bases. Germline lookup yields CDR1 SQVTM and CDR2 ANQGSEA. The CDR3 has 14 residues. V lost 6 bases to trimming and J lost 0 bases; unmatched junction nucleotides: 5. This CDR3 is CSVQRDSSGNTIYF. The DNA of the CDR3 is TGCAGCGTCCAACGGGACAGCTCTGGAAACACCATATATTTT. Variable domain in full (rest from reference TRBV29-1 and TRBJ1-3): SAVISQKPSRDICQRGTSLTIQCQVDSQVTMMFWYRQQPGQSLTLIATANQGSEATYESGFVIDKFPISRPNLTFSTLTVSNMSPEDSSIYLCSVQRDSSGNTIYFGEGSWLTVV.

V usage is TRBV5-1 and J usage is TRBJ2-1; 7 bases are shared with TRBD2. V gave up 6 bases and J gave up 4 bases; unmatched junction bases: 7. Germline CDR1 and CDR2: SGHRS and YFSETQ. This CDR3 is built from 14 residues. For the CDR3, the DNA is TGCGCCAGCACGGTTAGCGGGTCATACAATGAGCAGTTCTTC. Amino acids: CASTVSGSYNEQFF.

V is TRBV6-5 and J is TRBJ2-1; no reliable D call. The CDR3 totals 11 residues. Germline lookup yields CDR1 MNHEY and CDR2 SVGAGI. Trimming took 4 bases from V and 10 from J, leaving 8 bases between them. CDR3 residues: CASSSAEEQFF. For the CDR3, the DNA is TGTGCCAGCAGTTCGGCCGAGGAGCAGTTCTTC.

This clonotype was counted at least ten times. The V gene is TRBV12-3 or TRBV12-4, the J gene TRBJ1-2, with TRBD1 matching 7 bases. This CDR3 has 15 residues. Losses at the gene ends were 4 bases for V and 8 bases for J; bases not matched to a gene: 13. The CDR3 spells CASSSREGGAVGYTF. CDR3 DNA sequence: TGTGCCAGCAGTTCCCGAGAAGGGGGCGCGGTAGGCTACACCTTC.

There are a few counts of this clonotype. This rearrangement joins TRBV6-1 to TRBJ1-5; TRBD1 matches 7 bases. This CDR3 region has 14 residues. With V trimmed by 6 bases and J by 3 bases, 5 bases remained unmatched. Germline-derived CDR1 and CDR2 are MNHNS and SASEGT. The CDR3 sequence is CASRKGAVNQPQHF. In DNA form, the CDR3 reads TGTGCCAGCAGAAAGGGGGCGGTCAATCAGCCCCAGCATTTT.

This clonotype occurred a few times. The CDR3, as DNA: TGTGCCAGCAGTTTAAGGTCTAATGAAAAACTGTTTTTT. The encoded protein is CASSLRSNEKLFF. This chain uses TRBV12-3 or TRBV12-4 with TRBJ1-4; no definite D call. V lost 2 bases and J 3 bases, leaving 4 bases between the germline ends. This CDR3 contains 13 residues.

This clonotype has at least ten counts. This sequence joins TRBV10-1 and TRBJ1-5; TRBD1 is a possible D gene (5 bases). Germline V gene data show CDR1 as WNHNN and CDR2 as SYGVQD (reference sequence). The CDR3 sequence is 13 residues long. The V end lost 5 bases, the J end lost 3 bases, and 8 bases lay between the germline ends. CDR3 region: CASSTGVNQPQHF. Here the CDR3 DNA reads TGCGCCAGCAGTACAGGAGTCAATCAGCCCCAGCATTTT.

In its sample, this clonotype was seen a few times. J is TRBJ2-1 and V is TRBV12-3 or TRBV12-4, with 7 bases lining up with TRBD1. The CDR3 spans 16 residues. Unmatched junction bases numbered 7, after V lost 5 bases and J lost 0 bases. CDR3 nucleotide sequence: TGTGCCAGCAGTCCAGGACAGGACATCTCCTACAATGAGCAGTTCTTC. This sequence encodes CASSPGQDISYNEQFF.

This chain links TRBV7-8 with TRBJ2-7, with unresolved D. V was cut by 5 bases and J by 0 bases, with 14 bases left in between. Germline-derived CDR1 and CDR2 are SGHVS and FQNEAQ. The CDR3 extends over 15 amino acids. Here the CDR3 reads CASSQGPTYSYEQYF. The CDR3 DNA reads TGTGCCAGCAGCCAAGGTCCGACTTACTCCTACGAGCAGTACTTC.

There are many counts of this clonotype. The chain uses TRBV12-3 or TRBV12-4 and TRBJ2-5; the match to TRBD2 covers 14 bases. The CDR3 contains 15 residues. The V segment lost 5 bases and the J segment 4 bases; nucleotides outside the gene matches: 3. CDR3 nucleotide sequence: TGTGCCAGCAGTCCGGGACTAGCGGGAGTAGAGACCCAGTACTTC. Translating gives CASSPGLAGVETQYF.

This clonotype was counted between two and nine times. This chain connects TRBV6-2 or TRBV6-3 to TRBJ2-3; D ambiguous. Germline V gene lookup returns CDR1 MNHEY and CDR2 SVGEGT. The CDR3 is made up of 12 amino acids. The V end lost 6 bases, the J end lost 7 bases, and 11 bases lay between the germline ends. The CDR3 region has the DNA TGTGCCAGCAGCTCCCTAGGACATACGCAGTATTTT. Amino acid sequence: CASSSLGHTQYF.

The CDR3 loop is CASNFFGHQETQYF. CDR3 in DNA: TGTGCCAGCAACTTTTTTGGACATCAAGAGACCCAGTACTTC. The chain employs TRBV5-6 and TRBJ2-5; possible D gene TRBD1, 5 bases. Trimming removed 6 bases at V and 2 bases at J, with 14 bases between. Germline CDR1 is SGHDT and CDR2 is YYEEEE. This CDR3 is 14 amino acids long.

This clonotype was seen a few times. The V gene is TRBV7-9, the J gene TRBJ1-6; D is uncertain. This CDR3 region has 13 residues. The V and J ends lost 1 base and 13 bases respectively, with 11 bases between them. The germline CDR1 and CDR2 sequences are SEHNR and FQNEAQ (reference sequence). The CDR3 DNA reads as TGTGCCAGCAGCTTAGACGGGTTGGCGCCCCTCCACTTT. Its translation: CASSLDGLAPLHF.

Here the CDR3 reads CASSFSVPGLAGRFDTGELFF. CDR3 in DNA: TGTGCCAGCAGCTTTAGCGTACCGGGACTAGCGGGACGATTTGACACCGGGGAGCTGTTTTTT. The chain recombines TRBV5-4 with TRBJ2-2; 13 bases fit TRBD2. The CDR3 sequence is 21 residues long. The ends lost 2 bases at V and 3 bases at J; junction bases unmatched: 16. Germline-derived CDR1 and CDR2 are SGHNT and YYREEE (reference sequence).

This clonotype was picked up many times. The J gene is TRBJ2-2, the V gene TRBV5-6, with D possibly matching TRBD2 (6 bases). CDR1 is SGHDT, CDR2 YYEEEE, per germline. CDR3 length equals 15 residues. V was clipped by 4 bases and J by 2 bases, with 12 bases between them. This CDR3 reads CASSPDYYNTGELFF. DNA of the CDR3: TGTGCCAGCAGCCCGGACTATTATAACACCGGGGAGCTGTTTTTT.

This clonotype was observed a few times. The chain combines TRBV7-2 with TRBJ1-2, with a weak D call TRBD1 (6 bases). Between the trimmed V and J ends, which lost 2 bases and 2 bases, there was a span of 12 bases. The CDR3 runs 15 residues. The germline CDR1 and CDR2 sequences are SGHTA and FQGNSA. The CDR3 loop reads CASSLNTGQNYGYTF. CDR3 coding DNA: TGTGCCAGCAGCTTAAACACAGGGCAAAACTATGGCTACACCTTC.

J is TRBJ2-7 and V is TRBV4-3, with D possibly being TRBD2 (6 bases). The CDR3 consists of 16 residues. The V gene's germline CDR1 is LGHNA and CDR2 YSLEER. The ends were cut back, 1 base at V and 7 bases at J, with 20 bases in the middle. Written as DNA, the CDR3 is TGCGCCAGCAGCCAAGGCCCGGCTAGCGTGTTGAGGGAGCAGTACTTC. It yields the protein CASSQGPASVLREQYF.

The V gene is TRBV20-1, the J gene TRBJ2-3, with 10 bases aligning to TRBD2. The CDR3 length is 15 residues. Trimming took 7 bases from V and 8 from J; bases not matched to a gene: 15. CDR1 and CDR2 from the germline V gene are DFQATT and SNEGSKA (reference sequence). The chain's CDR3 is CSGLDSGGRWGTQYF. The CDR3 DNA sequence: TGCAGTGGCCTAGATAGCGGGGGGAGATGGGGTACGCAGTATTTT.

The V gene is TRBV5-1, the J gene TRBJ1-2, with D uncertain. V gave up 3 bases and J gave up 1 base, with 13 bases separating them. In germline, CDR1 is SGHRS, CDR2 YFSETQ. This CDR3 region has 15 residues. The CDR3 DNA is TGCGCCAGCAGCTCGGGCCCTCTAAATAACTATGGCTACACCTTC. Its translation: CASSSGPLNNYGYTF.

This clonotype has only a few counts. The chain couples TRBV14 to TRBJ2-1; a possible D gene is TRBD1 (6 bases). The CDR3 spans 15 residues. Germline loops: CDR1 SGHDN, CDR2 FVKESK. Trimming stripped 4 bases from V and 8 bases from J, with 18 bases between. DNA of the CDR3: TGTGCCAGCAGCCGACCAGGCCTCAGGGGCTATGAGCAGTTCTTC. It encodes CASSRPGLRGYEQFF.

The chain has TRBV4-2 and TRBJ2-4; 7 bases map to TRBD2. With 1 base clipped from V and 8 bases from J, the junction kept 8 bases outside the gene matches. Germline V lookup: CDR1 LGHNA, CDR2 YNFKEQ. The CDR3 consists of 15 residues. CDR3 sequence: CASSQALRGEDIQYF. CDR3 DNA: TGTGCCAGCAGCCAAGCACTTCGGGGGGAGGACATTCAGTACTTC.

On this clonotype: One base away lies a much larger clone, so this may be a sequencing read error. This CDR3 reads CSPTDSQETQYF. The CDR3 DNA follows: TGCAGTCCAACGGACAGCCAAGAGACCCAGTACTTC. J is TRBJ2-5 and V is TRBV20-1; D possibly corresponds to TRBD1 (6 bases). CDR1 DFQATT and CDR2 SNEGSKA come from the germline V gene (reference sequence). The V and J ends lost 8 bases and 1 base respectively, with 11 bases between them. CDR3 length equals 12 residues.